The 12 T cell receptor beta chains below were found in one sample sequenced in a study of T-cell reconstitution after alpha-beta-depleted transplantation in children. A TCRbeta library incorporating unique molecular identifiers was prepared. MiXCR, run by TCRdb on the PCR reads, gives a single entry per CDR3 protein. Of fewer than 700,000 distinct CDR3 sequences in the sample, 10% to 15% were seen once. Sample: PBMCs, mostly from graft donor cells, taken 360 days after TCRalphabeta/CD19-depleted stem cell transplant. These receptors originate from a male patient between 10 and 17 years old who had a stem cell transplant for acute myeloid leukemia, so the T cells may come from the graft donor.

This clonotype was counted at least ten times. The chain links TRBV9 to TRBJ2-2; perhaps TRBD1 as D (6 bases). Germline V gene sequence: CDR1 SGDLS, CDR2 YYNGEE. V dropped 0 bases and J dropped 4 bases, with 19 bases sitting between them. This CDR3 has 18 residues. The CDR3 bases are TGTGCCAGCAGCGTAGTGGGACATATTACGGACAGCACCGGGGAGCTGTTTTTT. Residues: CASSVVGHITDSTGELFF.

This chain connects TRBV5-1 to TRBJ2-2; D not resolved. Germline V lookup: CDR1 SGHRS, CDR2 YFSETQ. The CDR3 length is 15 residues. V was shortened by 0 bases and J by 1 base, with 7 bases between the two germline ends. CDR3 region: CASSLVPQNTGELFF. The CDR3 DNA reads TGCGCCAGCAGCTTGGTCCCGCAGAACACCGGGGAGCTGTTTTTT.

In its sample, this clonotype was seen a few times. The chain has TRBV12-3 or TRBV12-4 and TRBJ2-7; the D is unclear. The CDR3 totals 13 residues. V lost 5 bases and J 5 bases, leaving 13 bases between the germline ends. CDR3 in DNA: TGTGCCAGCAGTCTAAAGGGTGCGCACGAGCAGTACTTC. It is translated as CASSLKGAHEQYF.

This chain uses TRBV20-1 with TRBJ1-2, with TRBD1 identical over 11 bases. Trimming took 1 base from V and 5 from J; bases not matched to a gene: 3. The germline CDR1 and CDR2 sequences are DFQATT and SNEGSKA (reference sequence). The CDR3 loop spans 14 amino acids. CDR3 in amino acids: CSARAGTGGYGYTF. DNA for the CDR3: TGCAGTGCTAGAGCCGGGACAGGGGGTTATGGCTACACCTTC.

This clonotype was seen more than once but under ten times. This rearrangement joins TRBV18 to TRBJ2-3; 8 nucleotides match TRBD1. This CDR3 spans 15 amino acids. Per the germline V gene, CDR1 is KGHSH and CDR2 is LQKENI. V shed 4 bases, J shed 1 base, and the junction held 4 bases outside the gene matches. CDR3 in amino acids: CASSRDRGGTDTQYF. The CDR3 bases are TGTGCCAGCTCACGAGACAGGGGAGGCACAGATACGCAGTATTTT.

This clonotype occurred many times. J is TRBJ2-2 and V is TRBV20-1, with TRBD2 matching 13 bases. CDR1 is DFQATT and CDR2 is SNEGSKA in the germline V gene (reference sequence). The CDR3 runs to 16 residues. V lost 3 bases and J lost 2; bases outside the gene matches: 3. The CDR3 protein is CSASRGLAGNTGELFF. As DNA, the CDR3 is TGCAGTGCTAGTCGGGGACTAGCGGGAAACACCGGGGAGCTGTTTTTT.

V and J are TRBV20-1 and TRBJ2-7, with D perhaps matching TRBD1 (6 bases). The CDR3 covers 15 residues. Germline V gene lookup returns CDR1 DFQATT and CDR2 SNEGSKA (reference sequence). Trimming cost V 2 bases and J 4 bases, with 18 bases left between them. The CDR3 DNA reads TGCAGTGCTAGAATGGACAGCTCCCCCAATTACGAGCAGTACTTC. This gives the protein CSARMDSSPNYEQYF.

This clonotype has a handful of counts. The V call is TRBV14, the J call TRBJ2-7; D is perhaps TRBD2 (6 bases). The CDR3 sequence is 14 residues long. Germline V lookup: CDR1 SGHDN, CDR2 FVKESK. Trimming removed 5 bases at V and 6 bases at J, with 17 bases between. The chain's CDR3 is CASSEARGPGEQYF. In nucleotides, the CDR3 is TGTGCCAGCAGCGAGGCGCGGGGTCCAGGCGAGCAGTACTTC.

The CDR3 sequence: CASSGRAEAQFF. The CDR3 DNA follows: TGTGCCAGCAGCGGACGAGCAGAGGCCCAGTTCTTC. The V and J genes are TRBV7-9 and TRBJ2-1; D unclear. CDR3 length: 12 amino acids. Germline assignment: CDR1 SEHNR and CDR2 FQNEAQ (reference sequence). The V end lost 5 bases, the J end lost 13 bases, and 15 bases lay between the germline ends.

The table lists this clonotype with a few counts. J is TRBJ2-2 and V is TRBV18; 16 bases line up with TRBD2. From germline, CDR1 is KGHSH and CDR2 LQKENI. This CDR3 has 18 residues. The V segment lost 3 bases and the J segment 7 bases; nucleotides outside the gene matches: 8. The CDR3 region is CASSPLGLAGGPVGELFF. The DNA for the CDR3 is TGTGCCAGCTCACCGCTGGGACTAGCGGGAGGGCCCGTCGGGGAGCTGTTTTTT.

This clonotype was found a few times. J is TRBJ2-1 and V is TRBV20-1; a possible D gene is TRBD2 (6 bases). Germline assignment: CDR1 DFQATT and CDR2 SNEGSKA (reference sequence). The CDR3 has 14 amino acids. V was cut by 8 bases and J by 0 bases, with 14 bases left in between. The CDR3 nucleotides are TGCAGTAGGGGCGGGACCACCTCCTACAATGAGCAGTTCTTC. This translates into CSRGGTTSYNEQFF.

The V and J genes are TRBV29-1 and TRBJ2-7; TRBD1 matches 11 bases. CDR3 length: 16 amino acids. Trimming removed 4 bases from V and 3 bases from J; junction bases left unmatched: 11. Germline loops: CDR1 SQVTM, CDR2 ANQGSEA. The CDR3 sequence: CSVASVWGTGGYEQYF. The CDR3 nucleotides are TGCAGCGTTGCCTCCGTGTGGGGGACAGGGGGCTACGAGCAGTACTTC.